A single sample is the source of the 14 T cell receptor beta chains below, sequenced in a study of blood T cells in healthy people across ages. Using a J-beta primer mix together with a sample-barcoded 5' primer, a second PCR was run for about 6 to 12 cycles. TCRdb reanalysed the 5' RACE reads using MiXCR and keeps one entry per CDR3 protein. The table shows about 1.1 million distinct CDR3 sequences, with approximately 38% occurring only once. Sequenced material: blood. The receptor set was obtained from a young man in good health.

With respect to this clonotype: A junction boundary mismatches the germline segment, possibly from a read error. The gene calls are TRBV10-3 and TRBJ2-1; D remains unclear. Per germline, CDR1 ENHRY and CDR2 SYGVKD. This CDR3 is 17 amino acids long. Here the CDR3 DNA reads TGTGCCATCAGTGACGTGATCCTGCGGTCCACCTACAGTGAGCAGTTCTTC. Amino acid sequence: CAISDVILRSTYSEQFF.

The V call is TRBV7-3, the J call TRBJ1-5; D ambiguous. The length of the CDR3 is 17 residues. V lost 5 bases and J lost 2, with 19 bases in between. Germline V gene sequence: CDR1 SGHTA, CDR2 FQGTGA. The chain's CDR3 is CASSRRWGEGCNQPQHF. CDR3 coding DNA: TGTGCCAGCAGCCGACGTTGGGGTGAGGGATGCAATCAGCCCCAGCATTTT.

This rearrangement joins TRBV4-3 to TRBJ1-1; D may be TRBD1 (6 bases). The CDR3 spans 15 residues. The ends were cut back, 2 bases at V and 6 bases at J, with 16 bases in the middle. Germline V gene sequence: CDR1 LGHNA, CDR2 YSLEER. CDR3 loop: CASSQTRTAGSEAFF. The DNA of the CDR3 is TGCGCCAGCAGCCAAACCCGGACAGCGGGGTCTGAAGCTTTCTTT.

V and J are TRBV30 and TRBJ1-1; the D is unclear. Germline loops: CDR1 GTSNPN, CDR2 SVGIG (reference sequence). The germline V and J ends were trimmed by 0 bases and 0 bases, with 5 bases remaining between them. CDR3 length equals 13 residues. CDR3 DNA sequence: TGTGCCTGGAGTGTGACCGTGAACACTGAAGCTTTCTTT. Its protein product is CAWSVTVNTEAFF.

A note on this clonotype: Compared with germline, one end of the junction differs, possibly owing to a read error. The chain is built from TRBV7-2 and TRBJ2-2, with D possibly being TRBD2 (5 bases). CDR3 length: 15 amino acids. Germline V gene sequence: CDR1 SGHTA, CDR2 FQGNSA. In nucleotides, the CDR3 is TGTGCTAGCAGCTTAGCCAGAGCGGACACCGGGGAGCTGTTTTTT. Encoded protein: CASSLARADTGELFF. The entire variable domain, with the rest obtained from reference TRBV7-2 and TRBJ2-2, is as follows: GAGVSQSPSNKVTEKGKDVELRCDPISGHTALYWYRQSLGQGLEFLIYFQGNSAPDKSGLPSDRFSAERTGGSVSTLTIQRTQQEDSAVYLCASSLARADTGELFFGEGSRLTVL.

This clonotype turned up a few times. This rearrangement joins TRBV3-1 to TRBJ2-7; TRBD2 might be the D (5 bases). The CDR3 has 15 amino acids. The germline V gene has CDR1 LGHDT and CDR2 YNNKEL (reference sequence). V lost 2 bases and J 3 bases, leaving 14 bases between the germline ends. The CDR3 is CASSQSMSDFYEQYF. DNA of the CDR3: TGTGCCAGCAGCCAATCCATGTCGGACTTCTACGAGCAGTACTTC.

In this sample, this clonotype turned up many times. V and J are TRBV12-3 or TRBV12-4 and TRBJ1-1; D is undetermined. The V end was cut by 7 bases, the J end by 1 base, with 7 bases between. This CDR3 comprises 12 residues. The DNA of the CDR3 is TGTGCCAGCACTCGGGGGAACACTGAAGCTTTCTTT. It encodes CASTRGNTEAFF.

The chain carries TRBV24-1 and TRBJ2-5; D perhaps matches TRBD2 (5 bases). The J call is doubtful: the DNA matches TRBJ2-7 better. Germline CDR1 is KGHDR and CDR2 is SFDVKD. The CDR3 totals 13 residues. The CDR3 is CATKLSGLHEQYF. The CDR3 DNA reads as TGTGCCACCAAGTTATCCGGACTCCACGAGCAGTACTTC.

The chain recombines TRBV11-1 with TRBJ1-1; D possibly corresponds to TRBD1 (6 bases). The CDR3 runs 13 residues. Per the germline V gene, CDR1 is SGHAT and CDR2 is FQDESV (reference sequence). The V end was cut by 4 bases, the J end by 7 bases, with 13 bases between. This CDR3 reads CASSSQTGYEAFF. CDR3 bases: TGTGCCAGCAGCTCCCAGACAGGATATGAAGCTTTCTTT.

This clonotype was picked up many times. V is TRBV3-1 and J is TRBJ1-2; D call uncertain. Trimming cost V 1 base and J 4 bases, with 1 base left between them. Per germline, CDR1 LGHDT and CDR2 YNNKEL (reference sequence). This CDR3 has 11 amino acids. The CDR3 DNA is TGTGCCAGCAGCCAAGCCTATGGCTACACCTTC. The encoded protein is CASSQAYGYTF.

The chain has TRBV27 and TRBJ2-7; D ambiguous. Germline values: CDR1 MNHEY, CDR2 SMNVEV (reference sequence). The CDR3 has 9 residues. V gave up 10 bases and J gave up 2 bases, with 3 bases separating them. CDR3 sequence: CAKTYEQYF. The CDR3 bases are TGTGCCAAAACCTACGAGCAGTACTTC.

This clonotype came up once. The J gene is TRBJ1-1, the V gene TRBV6-5, with 8 bases identical to TRBD1. V dropped 5 bases and J dropped 10; count of bases not matched to a gene: 9. This CDR3 is built from 13 residues. The germline gives CDR1 MNHEY, CDR2 SVGAGI. The CDR3 is CASSDGQGAVAFF. The CDR3 bases are TGTGCCAGCAGTGACGGACAGGGAGCGGTAGCTTTCTTT.

The sample holds a few counts of this clonotype. The CDR3 coding sequence is TGCAGTGCAGGACCCGGGACAGGGGGTACTGAAGCTTTCTTT. It specifies CSAGPGTGGTEAFF. The chain employs TRBV20-1 and TRBJ1-1; 11 positions agree with TRBD1. J was trimmed by 5 bases and V by 6 bases; bases with no gene match: 8. Germline lookup yields CDR1 DFQATT and CDR2 SNEGSKA (reference sequence). The CDR3 is made up of 14 amino acids.

This clonotype has only a few counts. The chain has TRBV12-3 or TRBV12-4 and TRBJ1-2; 7 bases agree with TRBD1. The V gene end was trimmed by 6 bases and the J gene end by 2 bases; junction bases not matched to a gene: 6. The CDR3 covers 14 residues. The CDR3 here is CASSHRDSNYGYTF. The CDR3 coding sequence is TGTGCCAGCAGCCACCGGGACAGCAACTATGGCTACACCTTC.